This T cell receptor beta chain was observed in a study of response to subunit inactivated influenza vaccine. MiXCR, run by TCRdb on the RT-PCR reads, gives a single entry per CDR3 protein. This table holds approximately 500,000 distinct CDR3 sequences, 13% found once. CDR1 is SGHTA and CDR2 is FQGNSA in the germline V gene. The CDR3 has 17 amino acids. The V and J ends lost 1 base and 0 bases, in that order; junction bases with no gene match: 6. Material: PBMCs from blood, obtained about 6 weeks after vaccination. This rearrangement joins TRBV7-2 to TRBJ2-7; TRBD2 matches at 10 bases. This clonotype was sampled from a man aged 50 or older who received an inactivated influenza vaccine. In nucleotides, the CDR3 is TGTGCCAGCAGCTTAGGGACTAGCGGACCGAGCTCCTACGAGCAGTACTTC. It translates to CASSLGTSGPSSYEQYF.